This TCR beta chain appears in the sequencing data of a study of T cells in Graves' hyperthyroidism and ophthalmopathy. The study, taken as a whole, reports: A 13 V-J signature model discriminated ophthalmopathy versus stable hyperthyroidism. Most clonotypes expanded in thyroid above 0.001 were likewise present in blood.

Of note for this clonotype: Its specificity is unknown.

Uncontrolled infection, other autoimmune disease, pregnancy or lactation disqualified patients from enrolment. Each diagnosis drew on symptoms, thyroxine, TRAb, thyroid ultrasound and orbital computed tomography findings. Trimming at V came to 5 bases and at J to 11 bases, leaving 6 bases not matched to a gene. Germline V CDR1 and CDR2: SGHTA, FQGNSA. The CDR3 covers 12 residues. RNA transcripts yielded amplified TCR beta CDR3 regions. TCR CDR3 regions were first amplified by RT-PCR with HTBI primers. Each CDR3 protein gets one entry after TCRdb re-called the multiplex PCR reads with MiXCR. The sample has 550,000 to 700,000 distinct CDR3 sequences, about 45% seen once; the top ten hold 15% to 20%.

The clonotype originates from an adult woman with Graves' disease, either hyperthyroidism or ophthalmopathy (not recorded which). The chain employs TRBV7-2 and TRBJ1-1, with 9 bases matching TRBD1. Material for sequencing was peripheral blood or thyroid tissue (not recorded which). CDR3 protein: CASSLQGAVAFF. The CDR3 nucleotides are TGTGCCAGCAGCCTACAGGGGGCAGTTGCTTTCTTT.